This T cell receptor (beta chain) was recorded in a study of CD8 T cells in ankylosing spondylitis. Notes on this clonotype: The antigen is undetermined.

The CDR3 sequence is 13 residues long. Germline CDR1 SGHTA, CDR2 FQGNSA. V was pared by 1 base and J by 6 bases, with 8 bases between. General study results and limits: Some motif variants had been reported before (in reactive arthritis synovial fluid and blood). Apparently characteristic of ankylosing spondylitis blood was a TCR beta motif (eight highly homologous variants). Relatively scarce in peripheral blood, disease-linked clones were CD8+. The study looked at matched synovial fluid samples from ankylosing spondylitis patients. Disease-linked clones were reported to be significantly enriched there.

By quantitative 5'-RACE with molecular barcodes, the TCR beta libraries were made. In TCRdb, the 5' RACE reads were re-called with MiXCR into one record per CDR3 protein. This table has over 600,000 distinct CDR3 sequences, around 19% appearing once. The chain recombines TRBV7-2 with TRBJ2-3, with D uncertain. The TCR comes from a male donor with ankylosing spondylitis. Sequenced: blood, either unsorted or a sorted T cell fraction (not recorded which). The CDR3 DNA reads TGTGCCAGCAGCTTAGTTGCAGCGGATACGCAGTATTTT. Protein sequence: CASSLVAADTQYF.